Following are 23 T cell receptor beta chains from one sample sequenced in a study of beta chain features in type 1 diabetes. Reverse transcription of all isolated RNA meant that expressed TCRB transcripts were sequenced. The data were produced by immunoSEQ multiplex PCR, yet TCRdb's version contains in-frame clones alone and is incomplete. The data show about 360,000 clones, over 9.5% seen once. The specimen was naive CD4+ T cells from blood. All receptors derive from a man aged 18 to 35 in good health.

V gene TRBV7-9 combines with J gene TRBJ2-1, with a possible D match to TRBD2 (6 bases). The CDR3 covers 15 residues. Germline-derived CDR1 and CDR2 are SEHNR and FQNEAQ (reference sequence). The germline V and J ends were trimmed by 0 bases and 8 bases, with 14 bases remaining between them. CDR3 coding DNA: TGTGCCAGCAGCTTAGCGGGAGGCGCGCATGATGAGCAGTTCTTC. As protein: CASSLAGGAHDEQFF.

This chain uses TRBV7-2 with TRBJ1-6; D is unclear. Trimming stripped 4 bases from V and 7 bases from J, with 5 bases between. Germline CDR1 reads SGHTA; CDR2 reads FQGNSA. The CDR3 is made up of 12 amino acids. DNA of the CDR3: TGTGCCAGCAGCTCCCAAAATTCACCCCTCCACTTT. Residues: CASSSQNSPLHF.

In its sample, this clone was seen a few times. The chain links TRBV28 to TRBJ2-6, with TRBD1 as a possible D gene (6 bases). The CDR3 loop spans 16 amino acids. Germline V gene sequence: CDR1 MDHEN, CDR2 SYDVKM. The germline V and J ends were trimmed by 5 bases and 3 bases, with 14 bases remaining between them. CDR3 nucleotide sequence: TGTGCCAGCAGTCCTGGACAGTTTAGTGGGGCCAACGTCCTGACTTTC. It codes for CASSPGQFSGANVLTF.

V usage is TRBV5-4 and J usage is TRBJ2-1, with 9 bases aligning to TRBD2. V was pared by 0 bases and J by 7 bases, with 11 bases of the junction left unmatched. The CDR3 spans 17 residues. Germline CDR1 is SGHNT and CDR2 is YYREEE (reference sequence). The CDR3 spells CASSLAFGGRAGNEQFF. In nucleotides, the CDR3 is TGTGCCAGCAGCTTGGCTTTCGGCGGGAGGGCCGGGAATGAGCAGTTCTTC. Full variable domain (rest looked up from reference TRBV5-4 and TRBJ2-1): ETGVTQSPTHLIKTRGQQVTLRCSSQSGHNTVSWYQQALGQGPQFIFQYYREEENGRGNFPPRFSGLQFPNYSSELNVNALELDDSALYLCASSLAFGGRAGNEQFFGPGTRLTVL.

Only a few counts were recorded for this clone. The genes are TRBV5-1 and TRBJ1-2, with 8 positions matching TRBD1. The CDR3 sequence is 14 residues long. Germline V CDR1 and CDR2: SGHRS, YFSETQ. Trimming removed 1 base from V and 4 bases from J; junction bases left unmatched: 3. CDR3 residues: CASSLTGGVYGYTF. CDR3 coding DNA: TGCGCCAGCAGCTTGACAGGGGGAGTCTATGGCTACACCTTC.

V is TRBV7-8 and J is TRBJ1-1, with 7 bases identical to TRBD1. Germline assignment: CDR1 SGHVS and CDR2 FQNEAQ. This CDR3 has 14 amino acids. V shed 7 bases and J 1 base; nucleotides not matched to a gene: 6. DNA for the CDR3: TGTGCCAGCACCTTCGGGACAGCGAACACTGAAGCTTTCTTT. Translation: CASTFGTANTEAFF.

Only a few counts were recorded for this clone. The rearrangement links TRBV4-3 to TRBJ2-2; 7 nucleotides align to TRBD2. V lost 0 bases to trimming and J lost 6 bases; unmatched junction nucleotides: 7. This CDR3 has 16 amino acids. Germline CDR1 and CDR2: LGHNA and YSLEER. The CDR3 DNA reads as TGCGCCAGCAGCCAAGACGGCGGGGGACTGGCCGGGGAGCTGTTTTTT. It translates to CASSQDGGGLAGELFF.

The J gene is TRBJ1-1, the V gene TRBV4-2; TRBD1 aligns across 7 bases. The CDR3 totals 15 residues. Trimming cost V 6 bases and J 5 bases; bases outside gene matches: 12. The germline CDR1 and CDR2 sequences are LGHNA and YNFKEQ. CDR3 region: CASRTGLVERTEAFF. CDR3 coding DNA: TGTGCCAGCAGGACAGGGTTAGTAGAAAGGACTGAAGCTTTCTTT.

This clone was recorded many times. V is TRBV7-9 and J is TRBJ2-5; TRBD2 is a possible D gene (5 bases). Germline V gene sequence: CDR1 SEHNR, CDR2 FQNEAQ (reference sequence). V was clipped by 0 bases and J by 2 bases, with 10 bases between them. The CDR3 is 15 residues long. The CDR3 is CASSLAGRVQETQYF. CDR3 DNA sequence: TGTGCCAGCAGCTTAGCCGGGCGGGTGCAAGAGACCCAGTACTTC.

This clone was counted a few times. The same CDR3 arises from other DNA sequences in this sample as well. This chain joins TRBV7-2 and TRBJ1-2; D is ambiguous. Germline V lookup: CDR1 SGHTA, CDR2 FQGNSA. The CDR3 loop spans 12 amino acids. The ends were cut back, 2 bases at V and 4 bases at J, with 5 bases in the middle. CDR3 DNA: TGTGCCAGCAGCTTACGAGGCTATGGCTACACCTTC. It specifies CASSLRGYGYTF. Filled out from reference TRBV7-2 and TRBJ1-2, the complete variable domain reads GAGVSQSPSNKVTEKGKDVELRCDPISGHTALYWYRQSLGQGLEFLIYFQGNSAPDKSGLPSDRFSAERTGGSVSTLTIQRTQQEDSAVYLCASSLRGYGYTFGSGTRLTVV.

This clone appeared a few times. The genes are TRBV6-4 and TRBJ2-2, with 8 bases identical to TRBD1. Germline-derived CDR1 and CDR2 are MRHNA and SNTAGT. CDR3 length: 13 amino acids. With V trimmed by 3 bases and J by 6 bases, 0 bases remained unmatched. CDR3 sequence: CASSEQGAGELFF. CDR3 nucleotide sequence: TGTGCCAGCAGTGAACAGGGGGCCGGGGAGCTGTTTTTT.

A few counts support this clone. The chain joins TRBV7-9 to TRBJ2-7; the match to TRBD1 covers 11 bases. J was trimmed by 6 bases and V by 5 bases; bases with no gene match: 9. CDR3 size: 15 residues. Germline V gene data show CDR1 as SEHNR and CDR2 as FQNEAQ (reference sequence). DNA for the CDR3: TGTGCCAGCAGCCGCGGGACAGGGGGAGCGCGCGAGCAGTACTTC. Protein sequence: CASSRGTGGAREQYF.

J is TRBJ2-7 and V is TRBV9; TRBD2 agrees at 9 bases. J was trimmed by 6 bases and V by 2 bases; bases with no gene match: 12. CDR3 length: 16 residues. Germline V gene lookup returns CDR1 SGDLS and CDR2 YYNGEE. The CDR3 DNA reads as TGTGCCAGCAGCGTTGATTTTAGGACTAGCGAGATCGAGCAGTACTTC. Amino acid sequence: CASSVDFRTSEIEQYF.

About this clone: This sample also contains other DNA sequences that code for the same CDR3. The CDR3 spells CASSLGGEGEKLFF. The CDR3, as DNA: TGCGCCAGCAGCTTGGGTGGAGAGGGTGAAAAACTGTTTTTT. This chain joins TRBV5-1 and TRBJ1-4, with D unresolved. V was trimmed by 0 bases and J by 7 bases, leaving 10 bases between them. The CDR3 contains 14 residues. Germline V gene data show CDR1 as SGHRS and CDR2 as YFSETQ. The variable domain in full, with the rest retrieved from reference TRBV5-1 and TRBJ1-4, is KAGVTQTPRYLIKTRGQQVTLSCSPISGHRSVSWYQQTPGQGLQFLFEYFSETQRNKGNFPGRFSGRQFSNSRSEMNVSTLELGDSALYLCASSLGGEGEKLFFGSGTQLSVL.

This clone was seen a single time. The rearrangement links TRBV5-8 to TRBJ1-5, with a tentative D call TRBD1 (5 bases). The CDR3 runs 15 residues. V lost 5 bases and J 5 bases, leaving 17 bases between the germline ends. The germline V gene has CDR1 SGHTS and CDR2 YDEGEE. The CDR3 sequence: CASRSGETFYQPQHF. The CDR3 DNA reads TGTGCCAGCAGATCGGGGGAGACATTTTATCAGCCCCAGCATTTT.

The V gene is TRBV30, the J gene TRBJ2-7; 12 nucleotides line up with TRBD2. This CDR3 region has 12 residues. From germline, CDR1 is GTSNPN and CDR2 SVGIG (reference sequence). The junction had 5 bases not matched to a gene; V was cut back by 1 base and J by 13 bases. The CDR3 bases are TGTGCCTGGAGTGGGACTAGCGGGACCAGTTACTTC. This encodes CAWSGTSGTSYF. The whole variable domain, filled in from reference TRBV30 and TRBJ2-7, reads SQTIHQWPATLVQPVGSPLSLECTVEGTSNPNLYWYRQAAGRGLQLLFYSVGIGQISSEVPQNLSASRPQDRQFILSSKKLLLSDSGFYLCAWSGTSGTSYFGPGTRLTVT.

This clone was seen only a few times. This same CDR3 is encoded by further DNA sequences in the sample. The chain joins TRBV7-2 to TRBJ1-5, with D hard to call. Germline V lookup: CDR1 SGHTA, CDR2 FQGNSA. V was shortened by 3 bases and J by 4 bases, with 7 bases between the two germline ends. The CDR3 runs 13 residues. The CDR3 sequence is CASSLVQNQPQHF. Here the CDR3 DNA reads TGTGCCAGCAGCTTGGTACAGAATCAGCCCCAGCATTTT.

The table lists this clone with a few counts. The chain joins TRBV29-1 to TRBJ2-3; maybe TRBD2 (5 bases). Germline CDR1 is SQVTM and CDR2 is ANQGSEA. The ends were cut back, 6 bases at V and 6 bases at J, with 16 bases in the middle. The length of the CDR3 is 13 residues. The CDR3 bases are TGCAGCGTGTCATTGAGGGCGCGGGATACGCAGTATTTT. Translation gives CSVSLRARDTQYF.

This rearrangement joins TRBV4-2 to TRBJ2-4; 9 nucleotides match TRBD1. The junction had 4 bases not matched to a gene; V was cut back by 2 bases and J by 5 bases. Germline lookup yields CDR1 LGHNA and CDR2 YNFKEQ. This CDR3 spans 15 amino acids. In nucleotides, the CDR3 is TGTGCCAGCAGCCAACTCCGGGACAGGGAAAACATTCAGTACTTC. Translating it yields CASSQLRDRENIQYF.

A few counts support this clone. The V call is TRBV6-5, the J call TRBJ2-7; D is unresolved. The CDR3 sequence is 13 residues long. Between the trimmed V and J ends, which lost 8 bases and 0 bases, there was a span of 11 bases. Germline V gene data show CDR1 as MNHEY and CDR2 as SVGAGI. The CDR3 region is CASAQSSSYEQYF. CDR3 DNA: TGTGCCAGCGCGCAGTCTAGCTCCTACGAGCAGTACTTC.

This clone appeared a few times. This chain connects TRBV29-1 to TRBJ2-3; 9 bases line up with TRBD1. Germline CDR1 reads SQVTM; CDR2 reads ANQGSEA. The trim removed 4 bases at V and 5 bases at J, leaving 10 bases unmatched. This CDR3 spans 15 amino acids. CDR3: CSVGPLGTGRDTQYF. The CDR3 DNA reads as TGCAGCGTTGGTCCCCTCGGGACAGGGAGAGATACGCAGTATTTT.

This clone was seen a few times. The chain combines TRBV6-6 with TRBJ1-1; D ambiguous. The CDR3 runs 11 residues. Germline CDR1 reads MNHNY; CDR2 reads SVGAGI (reference sequence). Trimming left V 2 bases short and J 6 bases short, with 4 bases between. CDR3 DNA sequence: TGTGCCAGCAGTTACCGTCCTGAAGCTTTCTTT. Its translation: CASSYRPEAFF.

This clone was observed a few times. V and J are TRBV4-3 and TRBJ2-2, with D unclear. The CDR3 totals 14 residues. Germline V lookup: CDR1 LGHNA, CDR2 YSLEER. With 2 bases removed from V and 3 bases from J, the gap between germline ends came to 7 bases. CDR3 amino acids: CASSQLLHTGELFF. CDR3 DNA: TGCGCCAGCAGCCAACTACTTCACACCGGGGAGCTGTTTTTT.